This T cell receptor (beta chain) stems from a study of T-cell memory formation after mild COVID-19. Findings and limits, study-wide: Of the contracting clones, CD4+ ones lay mainly in CM and EM, and CD8+ ones in EMRA.

TCRdb analysed the 5' RACE reads with MiXCR anew, one entry per CDR3 protein. The data show 400,000 or so distinct CDR3 sequences, 20% to 25% seen once. This CDR3 is built from 12 residues. Germline V gene sequence: CDR1 DFQATT, CDR2 SNEGSKA (reference sequence). A word on this clonotype: Its specificity is unknown.

The sample was PBMCs or a T cell subset sorted from them (not recorded which). The TCR was taken from an adult woman who had mild COVID-19 (a few samples of this study predate the infection). Cell type and time point are not known. The rearrangement uses TRBV20-1 and TRBJ2-6, with D hard to call. CDR3 in DNA: TGCAGGGCGAGCTCTGGGGCCAACGTCCTGACTTTC. It codes for CRASSGANVLTF.